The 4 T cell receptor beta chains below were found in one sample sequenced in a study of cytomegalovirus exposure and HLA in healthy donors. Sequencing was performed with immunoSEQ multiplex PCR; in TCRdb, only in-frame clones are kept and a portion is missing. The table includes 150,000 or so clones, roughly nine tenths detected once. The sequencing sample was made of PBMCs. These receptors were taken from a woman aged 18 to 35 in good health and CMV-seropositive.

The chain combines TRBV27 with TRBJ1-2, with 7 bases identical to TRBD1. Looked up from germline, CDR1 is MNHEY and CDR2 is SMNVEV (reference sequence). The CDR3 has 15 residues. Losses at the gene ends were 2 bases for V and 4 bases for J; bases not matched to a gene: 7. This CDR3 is CASSLRAGGSYGYTF. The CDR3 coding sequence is TGTGCCAGCAGTTTACGGGCAGGGGGGAGCTATGGCTACACCTTC.

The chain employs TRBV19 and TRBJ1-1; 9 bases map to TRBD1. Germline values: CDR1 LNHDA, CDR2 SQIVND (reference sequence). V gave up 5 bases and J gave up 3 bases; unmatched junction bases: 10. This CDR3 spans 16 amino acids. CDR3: CASSSRDRARDTEAFF. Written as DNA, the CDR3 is TGTGCCAGTAGTTCCCGGGACAGGGCGAGGGACACTGAAGCTTTCTTT.

CDR3 nucleotides: TGTGCCAGCGGGGCGGTAGCGCAGTATTTT. It specifies CASGAVAQYF. This rearrangement joins TRBV7-6 to TRBJ2-3, with D possibly matching TRBD1 (5 bases). Germline lookup yields CDR1 SGHVS and CDR2 FNYEAQ. Trimming took 8 bases from V and 10 from J, leaving 10 bases between them. The CDR3 consists of 10 residues. The whole variable domain, filled in from reference TRBV7-6 and TRBJ2-3, reads GAGVSQSPRYKVTKRGQDVALRCDPISGHVSLYWYRQALGQGPEFLTYFNYEAQQDKSGLPNDRFSAERPEGSISTLTIQRTEQRDSAMYRCASGAVAQYFGPGTRLTVL.

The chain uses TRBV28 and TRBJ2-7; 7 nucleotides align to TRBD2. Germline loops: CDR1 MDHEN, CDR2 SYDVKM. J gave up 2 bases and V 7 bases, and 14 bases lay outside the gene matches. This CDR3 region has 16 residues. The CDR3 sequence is CASTTNSGLLAYEQYF. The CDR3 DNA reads TGTGCCAGCACCACAAACTCGGGACTACTTGCCTACGAGCAGTACTTC.